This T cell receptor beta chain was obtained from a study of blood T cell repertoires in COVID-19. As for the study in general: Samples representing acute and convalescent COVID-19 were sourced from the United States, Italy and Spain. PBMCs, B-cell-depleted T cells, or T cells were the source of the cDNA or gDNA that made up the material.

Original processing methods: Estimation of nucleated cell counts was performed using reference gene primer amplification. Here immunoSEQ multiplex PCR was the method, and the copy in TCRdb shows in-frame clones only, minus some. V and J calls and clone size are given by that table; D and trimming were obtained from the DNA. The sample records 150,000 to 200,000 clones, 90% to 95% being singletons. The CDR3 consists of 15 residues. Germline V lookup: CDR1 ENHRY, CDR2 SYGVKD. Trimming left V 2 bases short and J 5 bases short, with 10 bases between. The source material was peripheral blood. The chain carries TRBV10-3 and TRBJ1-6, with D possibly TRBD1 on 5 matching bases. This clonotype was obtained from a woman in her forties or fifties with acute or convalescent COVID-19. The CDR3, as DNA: TGTGCCATCAGTGAGAGAGTAGGGGATAATTCACCCCTCCACTTT. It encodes CAISERVGDNSPLHF.